Sequencing of this T cell receptor (beta chain) was carried out in a study of blood T cell repertoires in COVID-19. Assay used: immunoSEQ multiplex PCR; TCRdb lists only in-frame clones, some missing. The table records 180,000 or so clones, around 83% of them present only once. The CDR3 length is 17 residues. The germline V gene encodes CDR1 SGHVS and CDR2 FQNEAQ. Trimming removed 6 bases from V and 0 bases from J, with 21 bases in between. This rearrangement joins TRBV7-8 to TRBJ2-7, with D perhaps TRBD2 (6 bases). Sequenced material: PBMCs or T cells enriched from blood (not recorded which). The TCR sequence derives from a woman in her 50s in a cohort exposed to, infected with or recovered from COVID-19 (not recorded which). The CDR3 loop reads CASSPLTSTMSSYEQYF. CDR3 DNA sequence: TGTGCCAGCAGTCCATTAACTAGCACGATGAGCTCCTACGAGCAGTACTTC.